Following are 8 T cell receptor beta chains from one sample sequenced in a study of beta chain features in type 1 diabetes. cDNA synthesis used the whole RNA isolate, giving expressed TCRB sequences. Profiling relied on immunoSEQ multiplex PCR, and the TCRdb table lists in-frame clones only, not all of them. The sample consists of 900,000 or so clones, roughly a sixth of them appearing once. The sequencing input was naive CD4+ T cells from blood. These TCRs come from a woman between 18 and 29 years old in good health.

The genes are TRBV2 and TRBJ2-1; the D is unclear. The germline V and J ends were trimmed by 8 bases and 3 bases, with 8 bases remaining between them. CDR1 and CDR2 from the germline V gene are SNHLY and FYNNEI. The CDR3 has 12 residues. CDR3: CASGQDYNEQFF. Here the CDR3 DNA reads TGTGCCAGCGGCCAGGACTACAATGAGCAGTTCTTC.

In regard to this clone: The sample carries other DNA sequences with the same CDR3. The chain joins TRBV25-1 to TRBJ2-7; TRBD1 aligns across 9 bases. Germline CDR1 is MGHDK and CDR2 is SYGVNS. The CDR3 sequence is 13 residues long. The V gene end was trimmed by 8 bases and the J gene end by 2 bases; junction bases not matched to a gene: 4. CDR3 nucleotides: TGTGCCAGCTCCCGACAGGGGGCCTACGAGCAGTACTTC. This gives the protein CASSRQGAYEQYF.

The chain is built from TRBV28 and TRBJ2-7; possibly TRBD1 or TRBD2 for D (5 bases each). CDR1 is MDHEN, CDR2 SYDVKM, per germline. Trimming took 6 bases from V and 4 from J, leaving 22 bases between them. The CDR3 runs 16 residues. CDR3: CASSPRGLYTGYEQYF. In DNA form, the CDR3 reads TGTGCCAGCAGCCCTAGGGGTTTATACACGGGATACGAGCAGTACTTC.

The chain employs TRBV9 and TRBJ2-3, with 11 positions matching TRBD2. Looked up from germline, CDR1 is SGDLS and CDR2 is YYNGEE. V shed 3 bases, J shed 2 bases, and the junction held 11 bases outside the gene matches. This CDR3 region has 18 residues. CDR3 nucleotides: TGTGCCAGCAGCGCCATTTTAGCGGGAGGGTCTTACACAGATACGCAGTATTTT. Translated: CASSAILAGGSYTDTQYF. Complete variable domain (other parts from reference TRBV9 and TRBJ2-3): DSGVTQTPKHLITATGQRVTLRCSPRSGDLSVYWYQQSLDQGLQFLIQYYNGEERAKGNILERFSAQQFPDLHSELNLSSLELGDSALYFCASSAILAGGSYTDTQYFGPGTRLTVL.

Comment on this clone: The same CDR3 is also encoded by other DNA sequences in this sample. The rearrangement joins TRBV7-2 to TRBJ2-5, with 7 bases that match TRBD1. Germline trimming cut 0 bases from V and 3 bases from J; bases unmatched to any gene: 4. The CDR3 sequence is 15 residues long. CDR1 is SGHTA and CDR2 is FQGNSA in the germline V gene. The DNA for the CDR3 is TGTGCCAGCAGCTTAGCAGGCACAGGGGAAGAGACCCAGTACTTC. The encoded protein is CASSLAGTGEETQYF.

Of note for this clone: This may be a read error: a much more frequent sequence differs by one nucleotide. Other nucleotide sequences in the sample specify the same CDR3. The genes are TRBV7-9 and TRBJ2-1; no firm D call. This CDR3 region has 11 residues. Germline-derived CDR1 and CDR2 are SEHNR and FQNEAQ (reference sequence). Trimming shortened V by 3 bases and J by 7 bases, and 4 bases separated the two germline ends. The DNA of the CDR3 is TGTGCCAGCAGCTTGAGAAATGAGCAGTTCTTC. Amino acid sequence: CASSLRNEQFF. The entire variable domain, with the rest obtained from reference TRBV7-9 and TRBJ2-1, is as follows: DTGVSQNPRHKITKRGQNVTFRCDPISEHNRLYWYRQTLGQGPEFLTYFQNEAQLEKSRLLSDRFSAERPKGSFSTLEIQRTEQGDSAMYLCASSLRNEQFFGPGTRLTVL.

Only a few counts were recorded for this clone. The chain combines TRBV6-1 with TRBJ2-3, with D perhaps assigned TRBD1 or TRBD2 (5 bases each). Per the germline V gene, CDR1 is MNHNS and CDR2 is SASEGT. This CDR3 comprises 17 residues. Trimming removed 0 bases at V and 4 bases at J, with 17 bases between. Here the CDR3 reads CASSEARGVDGSDTQYF. DNA of the CDR3: TGTGCCAGCAGTGAAGCTAGAGGGGTTGATGGGTCAGATACGCAGTATTTT.

This clone was detected a few times. The chain has TRBV19 and TRBJ2-1; 9 bases line up with TRBD1. The V and J ends lost 6 bases and 9 bases, in that order; junction bases with no gene match: 6. In germline, CDR1 is LNHDA, CDR2 SQIVND (reference sequence). This CDR3 is 13 amino acids long. CDR3 loop: CASSTQGAGEQFF. The CDR3 nucleotides read TGTGCCAGTAGCACACAGGGGGCCGGTGAGCAGTTCTTC. Variable domain in full (rest from reference TRBV19 and TRBJ2-1): DGGITQSPKYLFRKEGQNVTLSCEQNLNHDAMYWYRQDPGQGLRLIYYSQIVNDFQKGDIAEGYSVSREKKESFPLTVTSAQKNPTAFYLCASSTQGAGEQFFGPGTRLTVL.